These 11 T cell receptor beta chains were sequenced from one sample in a study of blood T cell repertoires in COVID-19. Profiling relied on immunoSEQ multiplex PCR, and the TCRdb table lists in-frame clones only, not all of them. The sample records about 26,000 clones, around four fifths being singletons. Sequencing input: peripheral blood. These receptors came from a man older than 75 with active or convalescent COVID-19.

The chain links TRBV4-2 to TRBJ2-7; 7 bases fit TRBD2. The CDR3 spans 14 residues. Looked up from germline, CDR1 is LGHNA and CDR2 is YNFKEQ. V shed 4 bases, J shed 0 bases, and the junction held 3 bases outside the gene matches. The CDR3 loop is CASSLGGSSYEQYF. CDR3 nucleotides: TGTGCCAGCAGCCTGGGGGGGTCCTCCTACGAGCAGTACTTC.

V gene TRBV28 combines with J gene TRBJ2-7, with a possible D match to TRBD1 (7 bases). The CDR3 has 15 residues. V gave up 1 base and J gave up 5 bases, with 15 bases separating them. The germline gives CDR1 MDHEN, CDR2 SYDVKM. The CDR3 DNA follows: TGTGCCAGCAGTTTATTATTGGAGGGGGCTAACGAGCAGTACTTC. Translating gives CASSLLLEGANEQYF.

The rearrangement uses TRBV7-2 and TRBJ1-6; possible D gene TRBD1, 5 bases. Trimming removed 5 bases from V and 10 bases from J, with 18 bases in between. The CDR3 length is 15 residues. CDR1 and CDR2 (germline): SGHTA, FQGNSA. The CDR3 region has the DNA TGTGCCAGCAGCCCCGCGCTGGGGACTGGGTCACCCCTCCACTTT. It yields the protein CASSPALGTGSPLHF.

This rearrangement joins TRBV28 to TRBJ1-4; 9 bases are shared with TRBD1. The CDR3 has 14 residues. The V and J ends lost 3 bases and 10 bases, in that order; junction bases with no gene match: 6. Looked up from germline, CDR1 is MDHEN and CDR2 is SYDVKM. CDR3 protein: CASSFGQGRTKLFF. DNA of the CDR3: TGTGCCAGCAGTTTCGGACAGGGGCGAACAAAACTGTTTTTT. The complete variable domain, with remaining parts taken from reference TRBV28 and TRBJ1-4, reads DVKVTQSSRYLVKRTGEKVFLECVQDMDHENMFWYRQDPGLGLRLIYFSYDVKMKEKGDIPEGYSVSREKKERFSLILESASTNQTSMYLCASSFGQGRTKLFFGSGTQLSVL.

The chain has TRBV19 and TRBJ1-1; the D gene is possibly TRBD1 (5 bases). From germline, CDR1 is LNHDA and CDR2 SQIVND (reference sequence). The V end was cut by 3 bases, the J end by 0 bases, with 8 bases between. This CDR3 is built from 14 residues. The CDR3 region is CASSIDSLNTEAFF. Here the CDR3 DNA reads TGTGCCAGTAGTATCGACAGCTTGAACACTGAAGCTTTCTTT.

The rearrangement uses TRBV28 and TRBJ2-7; 11 bases match TRBD2. The CDR3 totals 16 residues. Germline V lookup: CDR1 MDHEN, CDR2 SYDVKM. Trimming removed 3 bases from V and 1 base from J; junction bases left unmatched: 5. CDR3 protein: CASSFLTSGNSYEQYF. The CDR3 nucleotides are TGTGCCAGCAGTTTTCTGACTAGCGGGAATTCCTACGAGCAGTACTTC.

This chain links TRBV19 with TRBJ1-1, with D unclear. V lost 3 bases, J lost 1 base, and 15 bases lay in between. CDR1 and CDR2 from the germline V gene are LNHDA and SQIVND (reference sequence). The length of the CDR3 is 16 residues. CDR3 nucleotides: TGTGCCAGTAGTATCGGTAGCGGCAGGACGAACACTGAAGCTTTCTTT. Translation: CASSIGSGRTNTEAFF.

The chain has TRBV19 and TRBJ1-4, with D maybe TRBD1 (6 bases). The CDR3 runs to 15 residues. Between the trimmed V and J ends, which lost 4 bases and 1 base, there was a span of 10 bases. Germline-derived CDR1 and CDR2 are LNHDA and SQIVND (reference sequence). Here the CDR3 reads CASSTDRKTNEKLFF. CDR3 in DNA: TGTGCCAGTAGTACTGACAGGAAAACTAATGAAAAACTGTTTTTT.

This chain connects TRBV5-1 to TRBJ2-1; TRBD1 might be the D (6 bases). This CDR3 has 15 residues. Trimming took off 5 bases at V and 0 bases at J, with 12 bases between the two ends. Per germline, CDR1 SGHRS and CDR2 YFSETQ. Here the CDR3 reads CASSSGTNSYNEQFF. CDR3 nucleotide sequence: TGCGCCAGCAGTTCCGGGACAAACTCCTACAATGAGCAGTTCTTC.

The J gene is TRBJ1-4, the V gene TRBV4-1; D not certain. Trimming stripped 4 bases from V and 5 bases from J, with 14 bases between. The CDR3 spans 15 residues. Germline V gene data show CDR1 as MGHRA and CDR2 as YSYEKL. The CDR3 sequence is CASSPEGSFNEKLFF. The CDR3 DNA reads TGCGCCAGCAGCCCGGAGGGCAGTTTCAATGAAAAACTGTTTTTT.

The chain couples TRBV6-2 or TRBV6-3 to TRBJ2-1; 8 nucleotides match TRBD1. V dropped 0 bases and J dropped 6; count of bases not matched to a gene: 4. The CDR3 spans 15 residues. Germline V gene lookup returns CDR1 MNHEY and CDR2 SVGEGT. The CDR3 loop is CASSYSLGQGNEQFF. The CDR3 DNA follows: TGTGCCAGCAGTTACTCTCTAGGACAGGGCAATGAGCAGTTCTTC.